This T cell receptor beta chain was retrieved from a study of T cell responses to AZD1222 COVID-19 vaccine. Study-level results: Only a handful of people who got AZD1222 tested seropositive at baseline.

Analysis merged second doses at about 4 or about 12 weeks. The CDR3 loop spans 15 amino acids. CDR1 and CDR2 (germline): SGDLS, YYNGEE. V dropped 3 bases and J dropped 1 base, with 14 bases sitting between them. This clone was found a few times. Its specificity is not known. Sequencing was performed with immunoSEQ multiplex PCR; in TCRdb, only in-frame clones are kept and a portion is missing. This table holds 110,000 or so clones, 85% to 90% found once. The receptor was derived from an adult who received the AZD1222 COVID-19 vaccine. This chain connects TRBV9 to TRBJ2-7; either TRBD1 or TRBD2 may supply D (5 bases each). The sample was peripheral blood, taken 28 days after the second AZD1222 dose. CDR3 in amino acids: CASSARDGLSYEQYF. CDR3 in DNA: TGTGCCAGCAGCGCCCGGGACGGTCTATCCTACGAGCAGTACTTC. Looking up the rest from reference TRBV9 and TRBJ2-7 gives the full variable domain: DSGVTQTPKHLITATGQRVTLRCSPRSGDLSVYWYQQSLDQGLQFLIQYYNGEERAKGNILERFSAQQFPDLHSELNLSSLELGDSALYFCASSARDGLSYEQYFGPGTRLTVT.